The clone carrying this TCR beta chain was counted a few times. Its antigen is unidentified. The data were taken from a study of regulatory T cells in long-lasting Graves disease. Assembly of TCR beta libraries relied on iRepertoire HTBI primers together with Arm-PCR of CDR3 regions. TCRdb redid the calling of the multiplex PCR reads with MiXCR, one entry per CDR3 protein. The sample lists hundreds of thousands of distinct CDR3 sequences; more than 20% were seen once. Whole-study results and caveats: Among the persistent patients, 2,741 public clonotypes were shared, more than the 850 to 1,000 shared among new patients. Accuracy may have suffered from the small sample size. It was in persistent disease that TRBV28, TRBJ1-2 and TRBJ2-5 were favored.

Time point denoted: persistent/refractory GD, antithyroid drugs over 5 years with positive TRAb. Extracted PBMC RNA gave rise to the TCR library. V lost 2 bases and J lost 1; bases outside the gene matches: 7. The length of the CDR3 is 16 residues. Germline V lookup: CDR1 SGDLS, CDR2 YYNGEE. The source material was peripheral blood mononuclear cells (PBMCs), sampled when the disease was refractory, from a patient treated with antithyroid drugs. This TCR derives from a female donor with Graves disease. The V gene is TRBV9, the J gene TRBJ1-1; 8 bases are a match to TRBD1. The CDR3, as DNA: TGTGCCAGCAGCGTTACACCCAGGGGGCAGAACACTGAAGCTTTCTTT. Translation gives CASSVTPRGQNTEAFF.